This T cell receptor (beta chain) originates from a study of shared clonotypes between healthy human individuals. Background on the study: Per donor, CD8 memory used one plate, CD8 naive used two, CD4 memory used three and CD4 naive used three. Points from the study as a whole: Naive subsets typically showed greater estimated richness than memory subsets. The diversity represented, both genetic and in exposure history, was limited by few donors.

With respect to this clone: What it recognizes is unknown.

CD45RO-negative cells were positively selected for CCR7, leaving out terminally differentiated effector memory CD45RA+ cells. Germline CDR1 and CDR2: MNHEY and SMNVEV (reference sequence). The CDR3 is 14 amino acids. Trimming shortened V by 3 bases and J by 6 bases, and 12 bases separated the two germline ends. As handled by the study authors: As immunoSEQ supplied junction-only sequences (without quality scores), filtering differed. Sequencing was performed with immunoSEQ multiplex PCR; in TCRdb, only in-frame clones are kept and a portion is missing. The V and J calls and clone size come from that table; D and trimming were worked out from the DNA. The sample holds about 590,000 clones, 95% to 96% seen once.

This sequence was found in a woman aged 25 to 45 in good health. The sample comprised naive CD8+ T cells sorted from blood. The chain joins TRBV27 to TRBJ2-1; no firm D call. The CDR3 here is CASSLLGTINEQFF. The CDR3 DNA is TGTGCCAGCAGTTTGTTGGGAACCATCAATGAGCAGTTCTTC.